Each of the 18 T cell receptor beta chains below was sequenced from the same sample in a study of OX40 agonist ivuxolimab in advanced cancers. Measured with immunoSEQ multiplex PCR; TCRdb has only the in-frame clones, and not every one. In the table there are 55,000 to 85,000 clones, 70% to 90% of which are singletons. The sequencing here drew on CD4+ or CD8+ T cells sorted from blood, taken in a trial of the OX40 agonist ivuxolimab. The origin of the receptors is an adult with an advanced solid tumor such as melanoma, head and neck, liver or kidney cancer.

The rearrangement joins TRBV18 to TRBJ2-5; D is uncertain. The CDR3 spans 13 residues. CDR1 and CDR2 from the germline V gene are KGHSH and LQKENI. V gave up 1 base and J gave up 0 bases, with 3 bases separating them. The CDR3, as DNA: TGTGCCAGCTCACCACGGTACCAAGAGACCCAGTACTTC. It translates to CASSPRYQETQYF.

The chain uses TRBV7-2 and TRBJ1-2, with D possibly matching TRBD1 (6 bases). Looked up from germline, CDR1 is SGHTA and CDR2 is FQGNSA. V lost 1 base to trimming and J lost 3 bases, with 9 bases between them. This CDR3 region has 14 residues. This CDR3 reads CASSLVAGDYGYTF. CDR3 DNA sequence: TGTGCCAGCAGCTTAGTGGCAGGGGACTATGGCTACACCTTC. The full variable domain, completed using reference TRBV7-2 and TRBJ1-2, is GAGVSQSPSNKVTEKGKDVELRCDPISGHTALYWYRQSLGQGLEFLIYFQGNSAPDKSGLPSDRFSAERTGGSVSTLTIQRTQQEDSAVYLCASSLVAGDYGYTFGSGTRLTVV.

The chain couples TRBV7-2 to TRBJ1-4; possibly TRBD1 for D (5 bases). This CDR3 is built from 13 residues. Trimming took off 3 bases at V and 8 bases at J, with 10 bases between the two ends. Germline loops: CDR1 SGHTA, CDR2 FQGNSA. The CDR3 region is CASSLAPGEKLFF. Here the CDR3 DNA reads TGTGCCAGCAGCTTGGCCCCAGGGGAAAAACTGTTTTTT.

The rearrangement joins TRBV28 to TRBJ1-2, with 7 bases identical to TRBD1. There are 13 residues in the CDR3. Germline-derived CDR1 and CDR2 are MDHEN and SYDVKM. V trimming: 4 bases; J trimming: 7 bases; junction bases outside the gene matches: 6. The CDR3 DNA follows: TGTGCCAGCAGTTCGACAGGGACTACTGGCTACACCTTC. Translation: CASSSTGTTGYTF.

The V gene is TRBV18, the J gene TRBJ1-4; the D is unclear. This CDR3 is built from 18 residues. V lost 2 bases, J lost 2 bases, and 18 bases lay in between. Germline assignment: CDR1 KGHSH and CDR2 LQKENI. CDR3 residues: CASSPSAPRWATNEKLFF. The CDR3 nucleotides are TGTGCCAGCTCACCAAGCGCCCCCAGGTGGGCCACTAATGAAAAACTGTTTTTT. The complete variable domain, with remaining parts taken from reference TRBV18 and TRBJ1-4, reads NAGVMQNPRHLVRRRGQEARLRCSPMKGHSHVYWYRQLPEEGLKFMVYLQKENIIDESGMPKERFSAEFPKEGPSILRIQQVVRGDSAAYFCASSPSAPRWATNEKLFFGSGTQLSVL.

CDR3 protein: CASVGNLNTEAFF. The CDR3 DNA sequence: TGTGCCAGCGTCGGGAACCTGAACACTGAAGCTTTCTTT. The chain is built from TRBV25-1 and TRBJ1-1; D not resolved. Germline CDR1 MGHDK, CDR2 SYGVNS. The CDR3 runs to 13 residues. Trimming cost V 8 bases and J 0 bases, with 10 bases left between them.

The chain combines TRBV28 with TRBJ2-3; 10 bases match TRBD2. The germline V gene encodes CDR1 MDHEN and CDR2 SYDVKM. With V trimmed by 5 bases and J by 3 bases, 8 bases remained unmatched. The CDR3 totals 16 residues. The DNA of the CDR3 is TGTGCCAGCAGTCCTCATCTAGCGGGAGCAACAGATACGCAGTATTTT. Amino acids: CASSPHLAGATDTQYF.

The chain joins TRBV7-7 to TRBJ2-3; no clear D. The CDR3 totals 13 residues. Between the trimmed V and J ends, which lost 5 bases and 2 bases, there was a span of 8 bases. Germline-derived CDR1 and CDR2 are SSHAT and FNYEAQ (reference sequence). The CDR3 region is CASSPRVTDTQYF. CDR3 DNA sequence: TGTGCCAGCAGCCCCCGGGTCACAGATACGCAGTATTTT. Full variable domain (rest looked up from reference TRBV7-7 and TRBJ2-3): GAGVSQSPRYKVTKRGQDVTLRCDPISSHATLYWYQQALGQGPEFLTYFNYEAQPDKSGLPSDRFSAERPEGSISTLTIQRTEQRDSAMYRCASSPRVTDTQYFGPGTRLTVL.

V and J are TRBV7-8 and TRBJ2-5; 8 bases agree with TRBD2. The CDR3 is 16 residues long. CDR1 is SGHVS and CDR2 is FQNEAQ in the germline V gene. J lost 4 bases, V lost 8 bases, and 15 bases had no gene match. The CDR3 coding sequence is TGTGCCAGCGGTCGGTGGGCCGGTAGCGGGACAGAGACCCAGTACTTC. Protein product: CASGRWAGSGTETQYF.

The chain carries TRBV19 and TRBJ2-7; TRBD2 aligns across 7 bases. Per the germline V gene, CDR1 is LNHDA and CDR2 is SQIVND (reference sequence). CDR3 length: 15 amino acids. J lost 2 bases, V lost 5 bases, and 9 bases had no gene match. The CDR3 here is CASSPLGAGPYEQYF. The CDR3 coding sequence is TGTGCCAGTAGTCCCCTGGGAGCGGGGCCCTACGAGCAGTACTTC.

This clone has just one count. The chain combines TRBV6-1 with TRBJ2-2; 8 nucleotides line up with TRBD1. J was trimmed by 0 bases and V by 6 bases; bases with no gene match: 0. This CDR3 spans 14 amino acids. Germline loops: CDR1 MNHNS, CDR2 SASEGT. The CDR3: CASRGQANTGELFF. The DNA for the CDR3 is TGTGCCAGCAGGGGACAGGCGAACACCGGGGAGCTGTTTTTT.

CDR3 sequence: CASSQEGTSGANVLTF. The CDR3, as DNA: TGCGCCAGCAGCCAAGAGGGGACCTCTGGGGCCAACGTCCTGACTTTC. The chain recombines TRBV4-1 with TRBJ2-6, with D perhaps TRBD1 or TRBD2 (5 bases each). Germline V gene lookup returns CDR1 MGHRA and CDR2 YSYEKL. The CDR3 loop spans 16 amino acids. Trimming took 0 bases from V and 0 from J, leaving 6 bases between them.

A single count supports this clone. The CDR3 bases are TGTGCCAGCAGTACCCGGGACAGAACTAACTATGGCTACACCTTC. The encoded protein is CASSTRDRTNYGYTF. The chain couples TRBV6-6 to TRBJ1-2, with 7 bases fitting TRBD1. The CDR3 runs 15 residues. CDR1 MNHNY and CDR2 SVGAGI come from the germline V gene (reference sequence). V shed 5 bases and J 0 bases; nucleotides not matched to a gene: 6.

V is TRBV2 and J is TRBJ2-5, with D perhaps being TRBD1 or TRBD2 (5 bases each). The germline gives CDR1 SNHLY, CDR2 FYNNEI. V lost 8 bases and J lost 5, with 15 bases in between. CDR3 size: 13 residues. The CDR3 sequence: CASARGPVETQYF. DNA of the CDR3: TGTGCCAGCGCGAGGGGCCCCGTGGAGACCCAGTACTTC.

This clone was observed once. The CDR3 sequence is CASSLAATGGDTQYF. The CDR3 DNA follows: TGTGCCAGCAGCCTCGCGGCTACCGGGGGAGATACGCAGTATTTT. V and J are TRBV7-2 and TRBJ2-3; tentatively, D is TRBD2 (6 bases). V shed 5 bases and J shed 5 bases, with 17 bases lying between them. CDR1 is SGHTA, CDR2 FQGNSA, per germline. The CDR3 is 15 amino acids.

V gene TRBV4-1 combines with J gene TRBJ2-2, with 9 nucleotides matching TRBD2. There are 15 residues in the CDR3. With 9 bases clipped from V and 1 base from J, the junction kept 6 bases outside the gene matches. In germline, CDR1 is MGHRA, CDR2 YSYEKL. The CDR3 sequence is CASQRLAENTGELFF. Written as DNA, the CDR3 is TGCGCCAGTCAACGACTAGCGGAGAACACCGGGGAGCTGTTTTTT.

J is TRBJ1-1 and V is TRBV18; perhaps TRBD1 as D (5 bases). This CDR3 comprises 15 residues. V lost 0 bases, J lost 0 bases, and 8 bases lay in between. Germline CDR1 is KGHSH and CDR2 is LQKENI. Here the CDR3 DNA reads TGTGCCAGCTCACCACCGAGGGGTGTGAACACTGAAGCTTTCTTT. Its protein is CASSPPRGVNTEAFF.

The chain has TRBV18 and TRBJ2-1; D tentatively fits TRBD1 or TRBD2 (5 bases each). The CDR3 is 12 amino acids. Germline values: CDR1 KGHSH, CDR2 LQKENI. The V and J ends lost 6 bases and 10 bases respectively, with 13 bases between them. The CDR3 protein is CASSDTRGEQFF. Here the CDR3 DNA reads TGTGCCAGCTCGGACACGAGGGGAGAGCAGTTCTTC.